These T cell receptor beta chains were read from a single sample in a study of tumor-infiltrating lymphocytes in primary liver carcinoma. TCRdb analysed the multiplex PCR reads with MiXCR anew, one entry per CDR3 protein. The sample shows under 200,000 distinct CDR3 sequences, less than 65% of them seen only once. Material for sequencing was peripheral blood. The origin of the receptors is a woman between 55 and 75 years old with primary liver carcinoma and hepatitis B virus infection. Both conserved end residues are part of each CDR3. The D gene is left open where the match is weak. Clone size, where shown, is once, few, many, or a class for clones that have expanded.

abundance: NA
v_gene: TRBV11-2
j_gene: TRBJ2-4
d_gene: NA
CDR3nt: TGTGCCAGCAGCTCGCACCTCCCGGGACGCTTAGGGCACATTCAGTACTTC
CDR3aa: CASSSHLPGRLGHIQYF

abundance: few
v_gene: TRBV4-1
j_gene: TRBJ2-2
d_gene: NA
CDR3nt: TGCGCCAGCAATCTCCCAGGGAGAAACACCGGGGAGCTGTTTTTT
CDR3aa: CASNLPGRNTGELFF

abundance: few
v_gene: TRBV5-8
j_gene: TRBJ1-2
d_gene: TRBD1
CDR3nt: TGTGCCAGCAGCTTAGGGAACAGGGGGCGCGCCTATGGCTACACCTTC
CDR3aa: CASSLGNRGRAYGYTF

abundance: NA
v_gene: TRBV23-1
j_gene: TRBJ2-7
d_gene: NA
CDR3nt: TGCTCCAGCAGTCAACAGGGCTACGTGCAGTACTTC
CDR3aa: CSSSQQGYVQYF

abundance: NA
v_gene: TRBV11-3
j_gene: TRBJ2-1
d_gene: NA
CDR3nt: TGTGCAAGCAGCCTGCAGTGGAGCTCCTACGATGAGCAGTTCTTC
CDR3aa: CASSLQWSSYDEQFF

abundance: many
v_gene: TRBV11-2
j_gene: TRBJ2-1
d_gene: TRBD2
CDR3nt: TGTGCCAGCAGCCCCCGACTAGCGGGAGTGAGTTACAATGAGCAGTTCTTC
CDR3aa: CASSPRLAGVSYNEQFF

abundance: many
v_gene: TRBV6-6
j_gene: TRBJ2-7
d_gene: NA
CDR3nt: TGTGCCAGCAGTTCCCTCGGGGTACAATCCTACGAGCAGTACTTC
CDR3aa: CASSSLGVQSYEQYF

abundance: many
v_gene: TRBV11-1
j_gene: TRBJ2-7
d_gene: NA
CDR3nt: TGTGCCAGCAGCTTCAAGGCTCGCTACGAGCAGTACTTC
CDR3aa: CASSFKARYEQYF

abundance: NA
v_gene: TRBV7-9
j_gene: TRBJ2-2
d_gene: NA
CDR3nt: TGTCCCACCAGTCCAGGGTGGAACACCGGGGAGCTGTTTTTT
CDR3aa: CPTSPGWNTGELFF

abundance: NA
v_gene: TRBV29-1
j_gene: TRBJ1-1
d_gene: TRBD1
CDR3nt: TGCAGCGTGTTGACAGGGGTTGACACTGAAGCTTTCTTT
CDR3aa: CSVLTGVDTEAFF

abundance: few
v_gene: TRBV6-6
j_gene: TRBJ1-1
d_gene: NA
CDR3nt: TGTGCCAGCAGTTACCTTAACACTGAAGCTTTCTTT
CDR3aa: CASSYLNTEAFF

abundance: NA
v_gene: TRBV11-2
j_gene: TRBJ2-3
d_gene: TRBD2
CDR3nt: TGTGCCTGCAGCTCGGGACCAGCGGGACCAGATGCACAGTATTTT
CDR3aa: CACSSGPAGPDAQYF

abundance: NA
v_gene: TRBV1
j_gene: TRBJ2-1
d_gene: NA
CDR3nt: TGCACCAGCAGCACTCCATCCCTCCGACCTGGCGGGAGCGTCGGCAATGAGCAGTTCTTC
CDR3aa: CTSSTPSLRPGGSVGNEQFF

abundance: few
v_gene: TRBV2
j_gene: TRBJ1-5
d_gene: TRBD1
CDR3nt: TGTGCCAGCAACGCACAGGGGCGGGATCAGCCCCAGCATTTT
CDR3aa: CASNAQGRDQPQHF

abundance: many
v_gene: TRBV7-9
j_gene: TRBJ2-1
d_gene: NA
CDR3nt: TGTGCCAGCAGCTACGGACTACCCAATGAGCAGTTCTTC
CDR3aa: CASSYGLPNEQFF

abundance: once
v_gene: TRBV28
j_gene: TRBJ2-6
d_gene: NA
CDR3nt: TGTGTCAGCACCCTATCTGGGGCCAACGTACTGACTTTC
CDR3aa: CVSTLSGANVLTF

abundance: once
v_gene: TRBV15
j_gene: TRBJ2-7
d_gene: TRBD2
CDR3nt: TGTGCCACCAGCCCCGGGTCGGCTAGCGGCTACGAGCAGTACTTC
CDR3aa: CATSPGSASGYEQYF

abundance: many
v_gene: TRBV6-5
j_gene: TRBJ2-7
d_gene: TRBD2
CDR3nt: TGTGCCAGCAGCTCGGGACTAGCGGGAGGAAAGCAGTACTTC
CDR3aa: CASSSGLAGGKQYF

abundance: NA
v_gene: TRBV5-6
j_gene: TRBJ1-3
d_gene: NA
CDR3nt: TGTGTCAGTCAGGTCAGGGGCCGCAGTACTGGAAACACCATATATTTT
CDR3aa: CVSQVRGRSTGNTIYF

abundance: NA
v_gene: TRBV6-2/TRBV6-3
j_gene: TRBJ2-7
d_gene: NA
CDR3nt: TGTGCCAGCACTCTCACGACTGGCGGAAACTCCTACGAGCAGTACTTC
CDR3aa: CASTLTTGGNSYEQYF

abundance: NA
v_gene: TRBV5-1
j_gene: TRBJ2-3
d_gene: TRBD1
CDR3nt: TGTGCCAGTAGCACGCGCCTAAGGGGGCCCACAGATACGCAGTATTTT
CDR3aa: CASSTRLRGPTDTQYF

abundance: NA
v_gene: TRBV6-2/TRBV6-3
j_gene: TRBJ2-7
d_gene: TRBD2
CDR3nt: TGTGCCAGCACCAAGAACCCTAGCGGGATCTCCTACGAAGAGTACTTC
CDR3aa: CASTKNPSGISYEEYF

abundance: NA
v_gene: TRBV4-1
j_gene: TRBJ2-7
d_gene: TRBD2
CDR3nt: TGCGCCAGCAGCCAAGCCCTTGGACTAGTTACCTACGAGCAGTATTTC
CDR3aa: CASSQALGLVTYEQYF

abundance: NA
v_gene: TRBV5-1
j_gene: TRBJ2-3
d_gene: NA
CDR3nt: TGCGCCAGCAGCTTGGAGGCAGATACGCAGTATTTT
CDR3aa: CASSLEADTQYF

abundance: NA
v_gene: TRBV6-6
j_gene: TRBJ2-1
d_gene: NA
CDR3nt: TGTGCCAGCGGCGGAGGGTACAATGAGCAGTTCTTC
CDR3aa: CASGGGYNEQFF

abundance: NA
v_gene: TRBV11-2
j_gene: TRBJ2-3
d_gene: NA
CDR3nt: TGTGCCAGCAGCTCAGGAGACAGGAGCAATCAGCCCCAGTATTTT
CDR3aa: CASSSGDRSNQPQYF

abundance: NA
v_gene: TRBV11-1
j_gene: TRBJ2-1
d_gene: NA
CDR3nt: TGTGCCAGCAACTTTCGAGGGGGGACCTTATACAATGAGCAGTTCTTC
CDR3aa: CASNFRGGTLYNEQFF

abundance: NA
v_gene: TRBV11-2
j_gene: TRBJ2-7
d_gene: TRBD2
CDR3nt: TGTGCCAGCAGCTTAGATATGATCAGTCTAGCGGGTCCCTACGAGCAGTACTTC
CDR3aa: CASSLDMISLAGPYEQYF

abundance: many
v_gene: TRBV6-7
j_gene: TRBJ2-3
d_gene: NA
CDR3nt: TGTGCCAGCAGCTATAAGGCGTGTACGCAGTATTTT
CDR3aa: CASSYKACTQYF

abundance: once
v_gene: TRBV11-1
j_gene: TRBJ2-5
d_gene: NA
CDR3nt: TGTGCCAACAGCTTAGTGGGAAACCAAGAGACCCGGTACTTC
CDR3aa: CANSLVGNQETRYF

abundance: NA
v_gene: TRBV4-2
j_gene: TRBJ2-2
d_gene: TRBD2
CDR3nt: TGTGCGAGCAGCCAAGCCTTGGTGGCTGGCGGGAGGGCCGGGGAGCTGTTTTTT
CDR3aa: CASSQALVAGGRAGELFF

abundance: few
v_gene: TRBV30
j_gene: TRBJ2-1
d_gene: NA
CDR3nt: TGTGCCTGGAGTGTACAAGGGGGCTCCTACAATGAGCAGTTCTTC
CDR3aa: CAWSVQGGSYNEQFF

abundance: NA
v_gene: TRBV5-1
j_gene: TRBJ2-5
d_gene: NA
CDR3nt: TGCGCCAGCAGGACCAGCACCGGGGCCAGACAAGAGACCCAGTACTTC
CDR3aa: CASRTSTGARQETQYF

abundance: NA
v_gene: TRBV11-2
j_gene: TRBJ2-5
d_gene: NA
CDR3nt: TGTGCCAGCAGCAAGAGATTACAAGAGAGCCAGTACTTT
CDR3aa: CASSKRLQESQYF

abundance: many
v_gene: TRBV29-1
j_gene: TRBJ2-1
d_gene: NA
CDR3nt: TGCAGCGTTGGTAGTAGGGGGGGACTCTACAATGAGCAGTTCTTC
CDR3aa: CSVGSRGGLYNEQFF

abundance: NA
v_gene: TRBV6-2/TRBV6-3
j_gene: TRBJ1-4
d_gene: NA
CDR3nt: TGTGCCAGCACTTTGGGATGGGGACAAAAGGGGGAAAAACTGTTTTTT
CDR3aa: CASTLGWGQKGEKLFF

abundance: NA
v_gene: TRBV28
j_gene: TRBJ2-3
d_gene: NA
CDR3nt: TGTGCCAGCAGTTCACTGACAGATGCGCAGTATTTT
CDR3aa: CASSSLTDAQYF

abundance: few
v_gene: TRBV7-8
j_gene: TRBJ2-3
d_gene: NA
CDR3nt: TGTGCCAGCAGCGTGGGACCAAACACAGATACGCAGTATTTT
CDR3aa: CASSVGPNTDTQYF

abundance: many
v_gene: TRBV11-3
j_gene: TRBJ1-2
d_gene: TRBD1
CDR3nt: TGTGCCAGCAGCCCGGCAGCTGGACAGGGGGAGCCTAGTGGCTACACCTTC
CDR3aa: CASSPAAGQGEPSGYTF

abundance: many
v_gene: TRBV29-1
j_gene: TRBJ2-2
d_gene: TRBD2
CDR3nt: TGCAGCGTTGTAGGCCTAGCGGGAGTTAACACCGGGGAGCTGTTTTTT
CDR3aa: CSVVGLAGVNTGELFF

abundance: many
v_gene: TRBV6-5
j_gene: TRBJ2-4
d_gene: NA
CDR3nt: TGTGCCAGCAGTTATGGTTCAGGGAGTATTCAGTACTTC
CDR3aa: CASSYGSGSIQYF

abundance: NA
v_gene: TRBV11-2
j_gene: TRBJ1-4
d_gene: NA
CDR3nt: TGTGCCAGCAGCTTTATTGACAGCCGGGACGAAAAACTGTTTTTT
CDR3aa: CASSFIDSRDEKLFF

abundance: NA
v_gene: TRBV11-2
j_gene: TRBJ2-1
d_gene: NA
CDR3nt: TGTGCCAACAGCCTAGCAGGCCATGAGCAGTTCTTC
CDR3aa: CANSLAGHEQFF

abundance: NA
v_gene: TRBV7-9
j_gene: TRBJ1-5
d_gene: TRBD1
CDR3nt: TGTGCCAGCAGCTTAGTGGGACAGGGGGAAAATCAGCCCCAGCATTTT
CDR3aa: CASSLVGQGENQPQHF